In its sample, the clone carrying this TCR beta chain was seen a few times. The antigen is undetermined. This record belongs to a study of cytotoxic CD8 clonotypes in ibrutinib-treated CLL. At the level of the study: Among the patients, 10 to 11 presented as relapsed/refractory and roughly 15 as treatment-naive; 17 showed unmutated IGHV. Response samples came after a median about 13 months of treatment, range 6 to 36.

Trimming took off 3 bases at V and 10 bases at J, with 13 bases between the two ends. CDR1 LNHDA and CDR2 SQIVND come from the germline V gene (reference sequence). The CDR3 runs 13 residues. Whole-study findings and limits: T-cell clonality at baseline went above that of age-matched healthy donors and rose and fell with circulating CD8+ T-cell counts.

Repertoires were generated with immunoSEQ multiplex PCR, while TCRdb's copy carries only in-frame clones and drops some. The data hold tens of thousands of clones, with roughly three quarters observed a single time. This chain uses TRBV19 with TRBJ2-1; weak D call: TRBD2 (5 bases). Sequenced material: PBMCs, taken after 12 months of ibrutinib treatment. The receptor's source is a human donor with chronic lymphocytic leukemia. CDR3 region: CASSILLGGEQFF. The CDR3, as DNA: TGTGCCAGTAGTATTTTACTAGGAGGAGAGCAGTTCTTC.